This TCR beta chain was captured by sequencing in a study of cytomegalovirus exposure and HLA in healthy donors. This CDR3 has 14 residues. Trimming removed 1 base from V and 4 bases from J; junction bases left unmatched: 2. Germline V lookup: CDR1 SGHRS, CDR2 YFSETQ. PCR used 60 Vbeta primers and 13 Jbeta primers. Only in-frame clones appear in the TCRdb table, and some are missing; sequencing was by immunoSEQ multiplex PCR. The sample lists about 200,000 clones, around 77% occurring once. The sample comprised PBMCs. The sequence derives from a woman aged 30 to 39 in good health and CMV-seronegative. The V gene is TRBV5-1, the J gene TRBJ2-1; TRBD1 matches at 7 bases. The CDR3 DNA sequence: TGCGCCAGCAGCTTGCAGGGACAGTACAATGAGCAGTTCTTC. It specifies CASSLQGQYNEQFF.